This TCR beta chain came from a study of shared clonotypes between healthy human individuals. In the case of this clone: The antigen remains undetermined.

General observations from the study: Compared with memory subsets, naive subsets generally had larger estimated richness. Rarefaction showed that sequencing of sorted subsets was incomplete (despite large depth).

Profiling relied on immunoSEQ multiplex PCR, and the TCRdb table lists in-frame clones only, not all of them. The sample comprises a few million clones, more than 90% of which are singletons, and around 0.14% rests with the top ten. All participating donors were Caucasian adults from Nashville, Tennessee. Trimming cost V 1 base and J 11 bases, with 12 bases left between them. The CDR3 runs 12 residues. Germline V lookup: CDR1 SGHNT, CDR2 YYREEE (reference sequence). The chain links TRBV5-4 to TRBJ1-1, with TRBD1 as a possible D gene (5 bases). This receptor was obtained from a man aged 18-30 years in good health. Input material: naive CD4+ T cells sorted from blood. Subset reported: CD45RA+ positively selected. In DNA, the CDR3 is TGTGCCAGCAGCTTGATGGGGACGCAGGCTTTCTTT. It codes for CASSLMGTQAFF.